Given below is one T cell receptor beta chain in context. The antigen is undetermined. Clones were sequenced by immunoSEQ multiplex PCR, and TCRdb holds only the in-frame ones, with some missing. In the table there are roughly 120,000 clones, 88% of which are singletons. The data were obtained in a study of T cell responses to AZD1222 COVID-19 vaccine. General observations from the study: Vaccine-associated CD4 TCRs ranged over spike, dominating at 160-218 and 743-854.

Germline V gene sequence: CDR1 SEHNR, CDR2 FQNEAQ (reference sequence). With 3 bases removed from V and 5 bases from J, the gap between germline ends came to 11 bases. CDR3 length: 14 amino acids. Here the sequenced sample was peripheral blood, taken on day 0 of AZD1222 vaccination. This chain uses TRBV7-9 with TRBJ1-5; TRBD1 is a possible D gene (6 bases). The clonotype comes from an adult in good health. CDR3 sequence reads: CASSFRTDHQPQHF. The CDR3 DNA follows: TGTGCCAGCAGCTTTCGGACAGACCATCAGCCCCAGCATTTT.